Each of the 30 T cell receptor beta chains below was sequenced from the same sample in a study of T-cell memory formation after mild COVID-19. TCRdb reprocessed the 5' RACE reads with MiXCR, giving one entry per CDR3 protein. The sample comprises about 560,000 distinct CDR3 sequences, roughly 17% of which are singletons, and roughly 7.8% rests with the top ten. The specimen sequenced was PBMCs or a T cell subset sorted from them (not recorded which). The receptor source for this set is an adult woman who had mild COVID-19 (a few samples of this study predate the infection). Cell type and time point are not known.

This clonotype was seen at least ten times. CDR3 nucleotide sequence: TGTGCCAGCAGCCCCAAAGCCCCGACAGGGTCGACGAGCTACACCTTC. Translated, it gives CASSPKAPTGSTSYTF. The gene calls are TRBV13 and TRBJ1-2, with 7 bases matching TRBD1. From germline, CDR1 is PRHDT and CDR2 FYEKMQ (reference sequence). The CDR3 has 16 amino acids. J was trimmed by 9 bases and V by 5 bases; bases with no gene match: 18.

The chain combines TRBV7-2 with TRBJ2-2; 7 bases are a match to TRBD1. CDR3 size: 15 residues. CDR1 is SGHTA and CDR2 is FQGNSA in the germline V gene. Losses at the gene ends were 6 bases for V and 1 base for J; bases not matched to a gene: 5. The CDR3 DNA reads TGTGCCAGCAGGCACAGGGGCGAGAACACCGGGGAGCTGTTTTTT. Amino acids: CASRHRGENTGELFF. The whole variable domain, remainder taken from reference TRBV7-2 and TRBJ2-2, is GAGVSQSPSNKVTEKGKDVELRCDPISGHTALYWYRQSLGQGLEFLIYFQGNSAPDKSGLPSDRFSAERTGGSVSTLTIQRTQQEDSAVYLCASRHRGENTGELFFGEGSRLTVL.

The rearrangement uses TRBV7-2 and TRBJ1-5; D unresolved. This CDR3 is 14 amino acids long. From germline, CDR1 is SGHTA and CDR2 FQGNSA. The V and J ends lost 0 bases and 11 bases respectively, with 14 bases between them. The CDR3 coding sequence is TGTGCCAGCAGCTTAGCCCCCGACCTCGGGACCCAGCATTTT. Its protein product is CASSLAPDLGTQHF.

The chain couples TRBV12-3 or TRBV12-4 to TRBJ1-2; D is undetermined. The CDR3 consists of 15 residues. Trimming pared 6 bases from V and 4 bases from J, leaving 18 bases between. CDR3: CASSLQQTKIYGYTF. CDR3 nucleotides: TGTGCCAGCAGCCTACAGCAGACGAAAATCTATGGCTACACCTTC.

CDR3 nucleotides: TGCGCCAGCAGCCAAACCGGGCCAGGGGACAATGAGCAGTTCTTC. Translating gives CASSQTGPGDNEQFF. The rearrangement uses TRBV4-3 and TRBJ2-1; D might be TRBD1 (6 bases). The CDR3 runs to 15 residues. Between the trimmed V and J ends, which lost 2 bases and 5 bases, there was a span of 13 bases. Germline V gene sequence: CDR1 LGHNA, CDR2 YSLEER.

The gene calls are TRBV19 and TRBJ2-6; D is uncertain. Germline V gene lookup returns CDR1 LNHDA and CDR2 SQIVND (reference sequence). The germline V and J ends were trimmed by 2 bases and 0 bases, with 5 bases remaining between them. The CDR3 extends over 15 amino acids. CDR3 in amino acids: CASSITVSGANVLTF. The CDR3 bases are TGTGCCAGTAGTATAACGGTCTCTGGGGCCAACGTCCTGACTTTC. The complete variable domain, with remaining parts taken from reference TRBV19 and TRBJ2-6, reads DGGITQSPKYLFRKEGQNVTLSCEQNLNHDAMYWYRQDPGQGLRLIYYSQIVNDFQKGDIAEGYSVSREKKESFPLTVTSAQKNPTAFYLCASSITVSGANVLTFGAGSRLTVL.

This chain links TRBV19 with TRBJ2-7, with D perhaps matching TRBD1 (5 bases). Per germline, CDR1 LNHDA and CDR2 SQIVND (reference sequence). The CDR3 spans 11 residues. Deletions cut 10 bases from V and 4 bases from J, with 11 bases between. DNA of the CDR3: TGTGCCACTGGGGCAAGTTACGAGCAGTACTTC. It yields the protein CATGASYEQYF.

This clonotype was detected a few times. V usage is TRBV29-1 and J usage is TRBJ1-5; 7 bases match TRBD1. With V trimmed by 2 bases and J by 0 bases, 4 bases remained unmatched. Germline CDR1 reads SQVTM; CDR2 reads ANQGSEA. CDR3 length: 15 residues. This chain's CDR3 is CSVERGQNSNQPQHF. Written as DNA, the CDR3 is TGCAGCGTTGAAAGGGGACAGAATAGCAATCAGCCCCAGCATTTT. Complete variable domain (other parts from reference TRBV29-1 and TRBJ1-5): SAVISQKPSRDICQRGTSLTIQCQVDSQVTMMFWYRQQPGQSLTLIATANQGSEATYESGFVIDKFPISRPNLTFSTLTVSNMSPEDSSIYLCSVERGQNSNQPQHFGDGTRLSIL.

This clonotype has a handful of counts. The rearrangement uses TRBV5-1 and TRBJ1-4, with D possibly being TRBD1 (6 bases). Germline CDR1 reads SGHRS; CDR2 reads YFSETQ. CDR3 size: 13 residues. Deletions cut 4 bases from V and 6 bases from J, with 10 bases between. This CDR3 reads CASSRGGDEKLFF. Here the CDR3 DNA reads TGCGCCAGCAGCAGGGGGGGCGATGAAAAACTGTTTTTT.

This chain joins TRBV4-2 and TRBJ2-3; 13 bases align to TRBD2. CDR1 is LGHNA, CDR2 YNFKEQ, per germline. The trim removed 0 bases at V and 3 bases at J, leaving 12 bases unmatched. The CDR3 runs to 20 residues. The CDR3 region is CASSQDGLAGEGVGTDTQYF. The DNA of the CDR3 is TGTGCCAGCAGCCAAGATGGACTAGCGGGAGAGGGGGTAGGGACAGATACGCAGTATTTT.

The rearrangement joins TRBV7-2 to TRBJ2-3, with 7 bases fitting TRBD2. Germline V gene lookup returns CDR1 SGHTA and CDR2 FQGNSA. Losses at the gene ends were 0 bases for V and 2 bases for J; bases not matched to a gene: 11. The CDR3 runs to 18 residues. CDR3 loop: CASSLAEQAGTFTDTQYF. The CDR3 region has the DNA TGTGCCAGCAGCTTAGCGGAACAAGCGGGGACGTTCACAGATACGCAGTATTTT.

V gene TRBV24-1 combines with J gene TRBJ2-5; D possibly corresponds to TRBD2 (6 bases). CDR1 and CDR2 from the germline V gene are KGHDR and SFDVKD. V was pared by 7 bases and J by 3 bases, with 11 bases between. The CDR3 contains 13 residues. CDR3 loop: CATSRPGEETQYF. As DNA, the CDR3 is TGTGCCACCAGCCGACCGGGGGAAGAGACCCAGTACTTC.

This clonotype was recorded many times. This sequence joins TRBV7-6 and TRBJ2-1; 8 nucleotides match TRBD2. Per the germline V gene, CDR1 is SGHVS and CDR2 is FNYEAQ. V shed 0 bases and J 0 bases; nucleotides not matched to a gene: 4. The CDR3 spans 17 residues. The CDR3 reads CASSLAPSGLSYNEQFF. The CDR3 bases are TGTGCCAGCAGCTTAGCGCCTAGCGGGCTCTCCTACAATGAGCAGTTCTTC.

CDR3 amino acids: CASSPSGHGEQYF. CDR3 nucleotides: TGTGCCAGCAGTCCAAGCGGGCACGGCGAGCAGTACTTC. The chain has TRBV3-1 and TRBJ2-7, with D tentatively TRBD2 (6 bases). Germline loops: CDR1 LGHDT, CDR2 YNNKEL (reference sequence). The CDR3 length is 13 residues. V lost 6 bases and J 6 bases, leaving 15 bases between the germline ends.

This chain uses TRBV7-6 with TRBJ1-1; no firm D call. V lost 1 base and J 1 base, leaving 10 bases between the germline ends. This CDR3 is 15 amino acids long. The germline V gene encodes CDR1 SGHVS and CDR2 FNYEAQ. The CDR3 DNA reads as TGTGCCAGCAGCTTAGTCGGGGTGGAGAACACTGAAGCTTTCTTT. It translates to CASSLVGVENTEAFF.

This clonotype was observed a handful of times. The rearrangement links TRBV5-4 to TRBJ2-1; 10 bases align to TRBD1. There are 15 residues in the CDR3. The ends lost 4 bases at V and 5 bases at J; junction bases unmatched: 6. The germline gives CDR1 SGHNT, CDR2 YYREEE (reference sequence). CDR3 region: CASSPRTGGNNEQFF. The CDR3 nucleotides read TGTGCCAGCAGCCCGCGGACAGGGGGGAACAATGAGCAGTTCTTC.

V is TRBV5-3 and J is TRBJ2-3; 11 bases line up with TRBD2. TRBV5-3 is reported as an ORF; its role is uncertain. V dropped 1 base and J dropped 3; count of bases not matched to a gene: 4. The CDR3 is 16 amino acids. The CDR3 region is CARSLLLAGATDTQYF. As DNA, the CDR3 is TGTGCCAGAAGCTTGCTACTAGCGGGAGCGACAGATACGCAGTATTTT.

In DNA form, the CDR3 reads TGTGCCAGCAGCCGGACATCCTACGGTGTAGAGACCCAGTACTTC. Protein sequence: CASSRTSYGVETQYF. This chain joins TRBV11-2 and TRBJ2-5; tentatively, D is TRBD1 (5 bases). Trimming removed 5 bases from V and 4 bases from J, with 17 bases in between. The CDR3 is made up of 15 amino acids. Looked up from germline, CDR1 is SGHAT and CDR2 is FQNNGV.

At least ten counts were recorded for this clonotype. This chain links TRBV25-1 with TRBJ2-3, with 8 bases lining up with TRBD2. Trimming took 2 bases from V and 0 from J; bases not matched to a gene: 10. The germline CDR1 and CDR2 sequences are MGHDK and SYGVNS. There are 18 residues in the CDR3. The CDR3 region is CASSEPPLAGLSTDTQYF. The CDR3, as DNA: TGTGCCAGCAGTGAACCCCCCTTAGCGGGACTGAGCACAGATACGCAGTATTTT.

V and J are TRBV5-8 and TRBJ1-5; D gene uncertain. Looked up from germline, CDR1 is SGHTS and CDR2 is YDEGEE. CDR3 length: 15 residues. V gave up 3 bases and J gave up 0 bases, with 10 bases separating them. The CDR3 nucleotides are TGTGCCAGCAGCTCTCAGTGGCTTAGCAATCAGCCCCAGCATTTT. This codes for CASSSQWLSNQPQHF.

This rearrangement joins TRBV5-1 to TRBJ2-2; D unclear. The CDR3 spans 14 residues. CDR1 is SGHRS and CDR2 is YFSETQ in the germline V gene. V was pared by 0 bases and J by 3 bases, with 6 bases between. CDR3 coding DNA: TGCGCCAGCAGCTTGGTCCGGGACACCGGGGAGCTGTTTTTT. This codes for CASSLVRDTGELFF.

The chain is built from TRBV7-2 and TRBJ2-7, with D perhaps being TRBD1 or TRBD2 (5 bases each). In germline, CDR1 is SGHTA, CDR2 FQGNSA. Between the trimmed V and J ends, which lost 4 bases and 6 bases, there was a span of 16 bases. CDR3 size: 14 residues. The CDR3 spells CASSSPLPGTEQYF. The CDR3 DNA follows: TGTGCCAGCAGCTCCCCCCTCCCAGGGACCGAGCAGTACTTC.

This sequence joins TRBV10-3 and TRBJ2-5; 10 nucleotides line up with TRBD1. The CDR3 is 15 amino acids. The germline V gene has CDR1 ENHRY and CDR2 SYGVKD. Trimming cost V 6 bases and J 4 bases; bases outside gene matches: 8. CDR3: CAIRPGTGAGETQYF. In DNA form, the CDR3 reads TGTGCCATCAGACCTGGGACAGGGGCCGGAGAGACCCAGTACTTC.

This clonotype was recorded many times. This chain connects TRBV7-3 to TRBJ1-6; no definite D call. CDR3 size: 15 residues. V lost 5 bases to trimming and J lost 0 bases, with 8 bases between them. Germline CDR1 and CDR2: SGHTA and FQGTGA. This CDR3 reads CASSLGPSYNSPLHF. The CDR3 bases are TGTGCCAGCAGCCTAGGGCCCTCCTATAATTCACCCCTCCACTTT.

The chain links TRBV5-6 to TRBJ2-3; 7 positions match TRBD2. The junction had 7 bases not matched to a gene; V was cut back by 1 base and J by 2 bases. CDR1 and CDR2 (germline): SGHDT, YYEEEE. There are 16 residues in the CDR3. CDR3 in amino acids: CASSLYKRGLTDTQYF. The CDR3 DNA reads TGTGCCAGCAGCTTGTATAAGCGGGGACTCACAGATACGCAGTATTTT.

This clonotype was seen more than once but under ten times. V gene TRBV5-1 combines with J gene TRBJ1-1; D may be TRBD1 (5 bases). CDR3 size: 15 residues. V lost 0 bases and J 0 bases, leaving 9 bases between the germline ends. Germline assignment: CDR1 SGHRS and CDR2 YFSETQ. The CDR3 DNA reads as TGCGCCAGCAGCTTGGATCCCAGGGTGAACACTGAAGCTTTCTTT. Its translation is CASSLDPRVNTEAFF.

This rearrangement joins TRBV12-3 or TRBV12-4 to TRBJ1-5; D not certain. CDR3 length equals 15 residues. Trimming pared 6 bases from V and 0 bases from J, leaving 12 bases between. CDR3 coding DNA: TGTGCCAGCAGCGGAGAGGGTATTAGCAATCAGCCCCAGCATTTT. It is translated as CASSGEGISNQPQHF.

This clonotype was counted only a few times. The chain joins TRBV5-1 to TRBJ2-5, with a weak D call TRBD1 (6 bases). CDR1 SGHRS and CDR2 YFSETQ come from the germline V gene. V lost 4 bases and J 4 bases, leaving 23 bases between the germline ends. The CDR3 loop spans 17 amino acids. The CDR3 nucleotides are TGCGCCAGCAGCCCGAACCCGGGGACACCCAGGGGAGAGACCCAGTACTTC. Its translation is CASSPNPGTPRGETQYF.

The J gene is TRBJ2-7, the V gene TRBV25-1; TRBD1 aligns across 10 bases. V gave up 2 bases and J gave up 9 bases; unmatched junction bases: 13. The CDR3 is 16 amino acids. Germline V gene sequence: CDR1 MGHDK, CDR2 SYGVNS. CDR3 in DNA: TGTGCCAGCAGTGAAAAATGGGACAGGGGATTCGAGCTGCAGTACTTC. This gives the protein CASSEKWDRGFELQYF.

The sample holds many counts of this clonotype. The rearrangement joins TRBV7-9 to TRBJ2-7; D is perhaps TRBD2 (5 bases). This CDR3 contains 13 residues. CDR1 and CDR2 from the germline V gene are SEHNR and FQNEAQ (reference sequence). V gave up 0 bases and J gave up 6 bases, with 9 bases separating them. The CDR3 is CASSLASGIEQYF. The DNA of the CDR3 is TGTGCCAGCAGCTTAGCATCCGGGATCGAGCAGTACTTC.